A selection of T cell receptor beta chains follows, all from one sample in a study of blood T cell repertoires in COVID-19. Sequencing used immunoSEQ multiplex PCR; TCRdb keeps in-frame clones, though not all of them. The profile covers 110,000 to 150,000 clones, with roughly 82% appearing a single time and roughly 10% taken by the ten largest. The specimen sequenced was peripheral blood. The source is a man aged 55 to 70 with active or convalescent COVID-19. The CDR3 runs from the conserved cysteine through the conserved F or W. The order of the fields is clone size, J gene, V gene, D gene, CDR3 protein, CDR3 DNA. The D gene is left open where the match is weak. A row's size may be missing; if present it is once, few, many or a size class.

size: NA; J: TRBJ1-2; V: TRBV10-3; D: TRBD1; CDR3: CAISEPTTGTDYGYTF; DNA: TGTGCCATCAGTGAACCAACGACAGGGACGGACTATGGCTACACCTTC
size: NA; J: TRBJ1-2; V: TRBV5-6; D: NA; CDR3: CASSFLAGAGGYTF; DNA: TGTGCCAGCAGCTTTTTGGCAGGGGCAGGTGGCTACACCTTC
size: few; J: TRBJ1-5; V: TRBV19; D: NA; CDR3: CASSIANQPQHF; DNA: TGTGCCAGTAGTATAGCGAATCAGCCCCAGCATTTT
size: NA; J: TRBJ2-1; V: TRBV2; D: NA; CDR3: CASSEELANNEQFF; DNA: TGTGCCAGCAGTGAAGAACTAGCTAACAATGAGCAGTTCTTC
size: NA; J: TRBJ1-6; V: TRBV18; D: NA; CDR3: CASSPDINSPLHF; DNA: TGTGCCAGCTCACCCGACATAAATTCACCCCTCCACTTT
size: few; J: TRBJ2-1; V: TRBV19; D: TRBD2; CDR3: CASNSGRYNEQFF; DNA: TGTGCCAGTAACAGCGGGAGATACAATGAGCAGTTCTTC
size: NA; J: TRBJ2-1; V: TRBV6-4; D: TRBD2; CDR3: CASSGEGLAGDEQVGQFF; DNA: TGTGCCAGCAGTGGGGAGGGACTAGCGGGAGATGAGCAAGTCGGGCAGTTCTTC
size: NA; J: TRBJ1-5; V: TRBV7-2; D: NA; CDR3: CASSPSPHTDMPNEPQHF; DNA: TGTGCCAGCAGCCCAAGCCCTCATACGGACATGCCGAATGAGCCCCAGCATTTT
size: NA; J: TRBJ1-6; V: TRBV6-5; D: NA; CDR3: CASSYFGQGTNSPLHF; DNA: TGTGCCAGCAGTTATTTCGGGCAGGGGACGAATTCACCCCTCCACTTT
size: NA; J: TRBJ1-2; V: TRBV25-1; D: TRBD1; CDR3: CASSADRGVGYTF; DNA: TGTGCCAGCAGTGCGGACAGGGGTGTTGGCTACACCTTC
size: NA; J: TRBJ1-2; V: TRBV7-2; D: NA; CDR3: CASSSTGGLAGYTF; DNA: TGTGCCAGCAGCTCTACCGGGGGGTTGGCCGGCTACACCTTC
size: NA; J: TRBJ2-3; V: TRBV7-2; D: NA; CDR3: CASSWGDGTDTQYF; DNA: TGTGCCAGCAGCTGGGGGGACGGAACAGATACGCAGTATTTT
size: NA; J: TRBJ1-1; V: TRBV19; D: NA; CDR3: CASSIDRGFRVTEAFF; DNA: TGTGCCAGTAGTATAGACAGAGGGTTTAGGGTCACTGAAGCTTTCTTT
size: NA; J: TRBJ2-2; V: TRBV27; D: NA; CDR3: CASSRLLSRHSTGELFF; DNA: TGTGCCAGCAGCCGCCTTCTTTCCCGACATTCCACCGGGGAGCTGTTTTTT
size: few; J: TRBJ1-4; V: TRBV10-3; D: NA; CDR3: CAISDGPNEKLFF; DNA: TGTGCCATCAGTGATGGGCCTAATGAAAAACTGTTTTTT
size: few; J: TRBJ1-1; V: TRBV6-2/TRBV6-3; D: TRBD1; CDR3: CASSFNPRGRLDTEAFF; DNA: TGTGCCAGCAGTTTTAATCCCAGGGGGCGCCTGGACACTGAAGCTTTCTTT
size: NA; J: TRBJ2-2; V: TRBV7-2; D: TRBD2; CDR3: CASSLTSVNTGELFF; DNA: TGTGCCAGCAGCCTTACTAGCGTAAACACCGGGGAGCTGTTTTTT
size: NA; J: TRBJ1-6; V: TRBV7-9; D: NA; CDR3: CASTMDSGSPLHF; DNA: TGTGCCAGCACCATGGACAGTGGCTCACCCCTCCACTTT
size: few; J: TRBJ2-3; V: TRBV14; D: NA; CDR3: CASSVRLRSTDTQYF; DNA: TGTGCCAGCAGCGTCAGACTCCGAAGCACAGATACGCAGTATTTT
size: NA; J: TRBJ2-5; V: TRBV6-5; D: TRBD2; CDR3: CASSYSSGGETQYF; DNA: TGTGCCAGCAGTTACTCGTCGGGAGGAGAGACCCAGTACTTC
size: once; J: TRBJ2-5; V: TRBV5-4; D: NA; CDR3: CASSFPGTPAFETQYF; DNA: TGTGCCAGCAGCTTCCCGGGGACACCGGCCTTCGAGACCCAGTACTTC
size: NA; J: TRBJ1-3; V: TRBV27; D: NA; CDR3: CASRGRGTSSGNTIYF; DNA: TGTGCCAGCAGAGGCAGGGGCACCAGCTCTGGAAACACCATATATTTT
size: few; J: TRBJ1-6; V: TRBV7-2; D: NA; CDR3: CASSLGLARYSPLHF; DNA: TGTGCCAGCAGCTTGGGACTGGCAAGGTATTCACCCCTCCACTTT
size: NA; J: TRBJ1-3; V: TRBV11-3; D: NA; CDR3: CASSLGTLYSGNTIYF; DNA: TGTGCCAGCAGCTTAGGGACACTCTACTCTGGAAACACCATATATTTT
size: NA; J: TRBJ1-5; V: TRBV19; D: TRBD1; CDR3: CASSTLWTGGLGQPQHF; DNA: TGTGCCAGTAGTACGCTATGGACAGGGGGATTGGGTCAGCCCCAGCATTTT
size: NA; J: TRBJ2-7; V: TRBV3-1/TRBV3-2; D: TRBD1; CDR3: CASSQVLTGGGNEQYF; DNA: TGTGCCAGCAGCCAAGTTCTCACAGGGGGCGGGAACGAGCAGTACTTC
size: NA; J: TRBJ2-7; V: TRBV4-1; D: TRBD1; CDR3: CASSQGQGGTYEQYF; DNA: TGCGCCAGCAGCCAGGGACAGGGAGGGACCTACGAGCAGTACTTC
size: NA; J: TRBJ1-3; V: TRBV7-9; D: NA; CDR3: CASSFTGQRGNTIYF; DNA: TGTGCCAGCAGTTTTACTGGACAGCGGGGAAACACCATATATTTT